This record looks at one T cell receptor beta chain sequence and its context. The antigen remains unidentified. This entry belongs to a study of graft-versus-host responses after intestinal transplantation. Study details: Every one of the recipients received anti-thymocyte globulin induction and afterwards took tacrolimus and steroids for 3 to 4 years.

CDR1 is MNHEY, CDR2 SMNVEV, per germline (reference sequence). Germline trimming cut 5 bases from V and 8 bases from J; bases unmatched to any gene: 5. The CDR3 is made up of 13 amino acids. The assay was immunoSEQ multiplex PCR, and TCRdb's table has in-frame clones only and misses some. This sample yields under 100,000 clones, of which around 90% are seen a single time; around 0.44% belongs to the top ten. This sample comprised unstimulated CD8+ T cells sorted from spleen or lymph node cells, obtained before transplant. This TCR came from a human donor who was the organ donor for an intestinal transplant. This sequence joins TRBV27 and TRBJ1-2; 10 positions match TRBD1. CDR3 in DNA: TGTGCCAGCAGTGTGGGGACAGGGGTCGGCTACACCTTC. Translated, it gives CASSVGTGVGYTF.